This TCR beta chain comes out of a study of a mutant IDH1 vaccine in newly diagnosed glioma (dated by TCRdb to about 2021). About the investigation overall: Across visits V03 through V10, patients got a total of eight vaccinations, given in weeks 1, 3, 5, 7, 11, 15, 19 and 23. Of the approximately 35 treated patients, approximately 62% were male and about 40% were female, and a mean age of 40.4 years was recorded. Before enrollment, most patients had been given radiochemotherapy with temozolomide as standard therapy, while the rest had received either radiotherapy alone or temozolomide alone. Longitudinal TCRB deep sequencing was performed for about two dozen treated patients wherever samples were available for exploratory analyses. Vaccination was initiated 4-6 weeks after radiotherapy alone, or concurrently with temozolomide cycles in the chemotherapy-containing groups. Peripheral blood was collected at six visits: V03 (baseline), V05, V07, V10, V12 and V13.

V trim: 8 bases; J trim: 6 bases; unmatched bases: 2. The CDR3 covers 13 residues, taking in both the cysteine and the phenylalanine. Only the CDR3 portion is preserved as DNA: 39 bases, with reading frame beginning at the first base. Looking up the germline V gene (reference sequence) yields CDR1 LNHNV and CDR2 YYDKDF. What the research found in general, with its limitations: Pseudoprogression appeared unrelated to alterations in the top peripheral T cell clonotypes detected by TCRB sequencing. PBMC samples for TCRB deep sequencing were selected based on availability. It was noted by the authors that analyses of patient blood samples could not be reproduced owing to sample limitations. Vaccine-induced immune responses across multiple MHC alleles were detected in 93.3% of patients.

On this clone itself: The antigen it recognizes is unknown. No base quality values were provided; no much bigger clone lies one nucleotide off.

The time point label corresponds to: week 23, last vaccination. Each vaccine dose was 300 ug of a 20-mer mutant IDH1 peptide in Montanide, given subcutaneously with topical imiquimod. Donors had newly diagnosed WHO grade 3 or 4 IDH1-mutant astrocytomas with loss of nuclear ATRX. The samples were drawn from NOA16, a multicentre, single-arm, open-label phase I trial in Germany that tested a mutant IDH1 peptide vaccine in humans for the first time. Genomic DNA for TCRB sequencing was isolated from EDTA blood with the DNeasy Blood and Tissue Kit. Libraries were constructed by the immunoSEQ multiplex PCR assay. Following the manufacturer's protocol, the hsTCRB Kit was used to amplify rearranged TCR beta chain sequences. Sequencing of TCRB libraries was carried out on an Illumina MiSeq. The original methods were these. The proprietary platform of the kit vendor was used for demultiplexing, trimming and gene mapping. Entries here come from immuneACCESS through TCRdb and include only in-frame sequences with V and J called. Some clones fail to appear in such tables; in the studies checked, an unresolved V gene covers under half of the shortfall, and the cause of the remainder is unknown. The V and J calls and clone size come from that table; D and trimming were worked out from the DNA. This sample holds 29,000 or so clones; around 80% were observed only once. The ten largest clones represent over 7% of the sample.

The sequence links TRBV15 to TRBJ2-1, and 12 bases in between align with TRBD2. The receptor was derived from a woman between 18 and 29 years old with glioma. The specimen comprised PBMCs, sampled from a glioma patient whose treatment included an IDH1 peptide vaccine. The CDR3 region: CATGLAGLNEQFF. In nucleotides, the sequence is TGTGCCACCGGACTAGCGGGACTCAATGAGCAGTTCTTC.